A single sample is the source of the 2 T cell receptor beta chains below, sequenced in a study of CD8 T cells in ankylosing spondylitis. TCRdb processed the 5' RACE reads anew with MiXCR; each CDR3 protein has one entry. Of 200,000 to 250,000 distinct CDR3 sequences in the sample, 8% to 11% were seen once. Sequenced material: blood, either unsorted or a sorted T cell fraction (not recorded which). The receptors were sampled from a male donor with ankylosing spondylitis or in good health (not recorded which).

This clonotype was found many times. CDR3 DNA: TGCAGTGCTCTAGGAAGGAGGGGGAGGGACATTCAGTACTTC. It is translated as CSALGRRGRDIQYF. The chain employs TRBV20-1 and TRBJ2-4, with D perhaps TRBD2 (7 bases). CDR3 length equals 14 residues. Germline loops: CDR1 DFQATT, CDR2 SNEGSKA (reference sequence). The V end lost 5 bases, the J end lost 8 bases, and 19 bases lay between the germline ends.

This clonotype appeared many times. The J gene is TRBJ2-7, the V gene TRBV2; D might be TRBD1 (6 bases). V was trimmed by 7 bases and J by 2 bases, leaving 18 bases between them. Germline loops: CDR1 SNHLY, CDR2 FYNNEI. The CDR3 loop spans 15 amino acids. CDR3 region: CASTKIRDITYEQYF. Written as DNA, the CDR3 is TGTGCCAGCACCAAAATCCGGGACATTACCTACGAGCAGTACTTC.